A selection of T cell receptor beta chains follows, all from one sample in a study of T-cell reconstitution after alpha-beta-depleted transplantation in children. One entry per CDR3 protein, called by TCRdb with MiXCR from the PCR reads. Among 200,000 to 300,000 distinct CDR3 sequences listed, 12% were seen once. Sequenced material: PBMCs from the stem cell graft donor, taken from the stem cell graft. The receptor set was obtained from a human donor who donated a stem cell graft to a child with acute lymphoblastic leukemia. Each CDR3 is given with its conserved first and last residue. The D gene is left open where the match is weak. Clone size is stated in some rows and not others, as once, few, many or a class when expanded.

d_call clone_size j_call v_call cdr3_nt cdr3_aa
. . TRBJ1-5 TRBV4-3 TGCGCCAGCAGCCGACAGCAGAATCAGCCCCAGCATTTT CASSRQQNQPQHF
TRBD1 many TRBJ1-4 TRBV24-1 TGTGCCACCAGTGACGGACAGGGAGGTAATGAAAAACTGTTTTTT CATSDGQGGNEKLFF
. many TRBJ1-2 TRBV28 TGTGCCAGCACGAGGGGCGCTGGGAACTATGGCTACACCTTC CASTRGAGNYGYTF
TRBD1 . TRBJ2-3 TRBV20-1 TGCAGTGCTACCGGGACAGATAACACAGATACGCAGTATTTT CSATGTDNTDTQYF
. many TRBJ2-3 TRBV3-1 TGTGCCAGCAGCCAAGGGGGAGGAGATACGCAGTATTTT CASSQGGGDTQYF
TRBD2 many TRBJ2-1 TRBV12-3/TRBV12-4 TGTGCCAGCATCTTTTCGGGGACTAGCGGGGGGGCGGTTAGGGGTGAGCAGTTCTTC CASIFSGTSGGAVRGEQFF
. many TRBJ1-6 TRBV10-3 TGTGCCATCAGTGAGTTTATGGACAGCTCCTATAATTCACCCCTCCACTTT CAISEFMDSSYNSPLHF
. many TRBJ1-1 TRBV6-1 TGTGCCAGCAGTGAGTCCAGGGTCCATAGCACTGAAGCTTTCTTT CASSESRVHSTEAFF
. many TRBJ2-5 TRBV12-3/TRBV12-4 TGTGCCAGCAGTTTAGCGGCTCCTGTACAAGAGACCCAGTACTTC CASSLAAPVQETQYF
. many TRBJ2-2 TRBV9 TGTGCCAGCAGCGTAGAAACCGGGGAGCTGTTTTTT CASSVETGELFF
TRBD2 . TRBJ2-3 TRBV20-1 TGCAGTGCCGAACGGACTAGCGGGGGGGGAGCAGATACGCAGTATTTT CSAERTSGGGADTQYF
TRBD2 . TRBJ2-1 TRBV28 TGTGCCAGCACGTGGGGTGTGGCGGGGGGGCTTAATGAGCAGTTCTTC CASTWGVAGGLNEQFF
. many TRBJ2-3 TRBV12-3/TRBV12-4 TGTGCCAGCAGTTTAGATCAAACCGGCACAGATACGCAGTATTTT CASSLDQTGTDTQYF
. many TRBJ1-6 TRBV7-2 TGTGCCAGCAGCTTAGGACTTAAGGGGGCCTATAATTCACCCCTCCACTTT CASSLGLKGAYNSPLHF
. many TRBJ2-1 TRBV7-6 TGTGCCAGCAGCTTTGATGGGGCCTCCTACAATGAGCAGTTCTTC CASSFDGASYNEQFF
. many TRBJ1-2 TRBV3-1 TGTGCCAGCAGCCAAGGGGGAATTAACTATGGCTACACCTTC CASSQGGINYGYTF
. many TRBJ2-7 TRBV4-1 TGCGCCAGCAGCCCCTACACAGGGCCCACCTACGAGCAGTACTTC CASSPYTGPTYEQYF
. many TRBJ2-7 TRBV7-9 TGTGCCAGCAGCACACTCGGCGATTGGGACGGGACCTACGAGCAGTACTTC CASSTLGDWDGTYEQYF
. many TRBJ2-7 TRBV7-2 TGTGCCAGCAGCTCGATGTACGAGCAGTACTTC CASSSMYEQYF
. many TRBJ1-2 TRBV5-5 TGTGCCAGCAGCCCGGGGCCGGGGGTGAGCTATGGCTACACCTTC CASSPGPGVSYGYTF
. . TRBJ1-2 TRBV6-1 TGTGCCAGCAGTGAATGGGGATGTGCGAATGGCTACACCTTC CASSEWGCANGYTF
. many TRBJ2-5 TRBV9 TGTGCCAGCAGCCCCCAGGGACGGCTCCAAGAGACCCAGTACTTC CASSPQGRLQETQYF
TRBD2 . TRBJ2-1 TRBV4-1 TGCGCCAGCAGCCCCCTTGTGGGGGGGAATCCCAATGAGCAGTTCTTC CASSPLVGGNPNEQFF
. many TRBJ2-7 TRBV12-3/TRBV12-4 TGTGCCAGCAGTTTATATAACAGCCACGAGCAGTACTTC CASSLYNSHEQYF